A selection of T cell receptor beta chains follows, all from one sample in a study of cytomegalovirus exposure and HLA in healthy donors. Measured with immunoSEQ multiplex PCR; TCRdb has only the in-frame clones, and not every one. The table records 100,000 to 150,000 clones, 77% of them present only once. The sample comprised PBMCs. The receptors were gathered from a human donor in good health. Both conserved end residues are trimmed from each CDR3. Fields, in order: V gene, J gene, CDR3 protein.

TRBV11-3	TRBJ1-1	ASSFGGETEAF
TRBV29-1	TRBJ2-5	SAEDRGLKTQY
TRBV19	TRBJ1-4	ASSTTGGVGEKLF
TRBV5-1	TRBJ1-1	ASSSRTGVNTEAF
TRBV9	TRBJ2-1	ASSVATSGPYSYNEQF
TRBV28	TRBJ1-2	ASSLDAGTGYGYT
TRBV4-2	TRBJ2-1	ASSPITSGSGNEQF
TRBV19	TRBJ2-2	ASSISDSTNTGELF
TRBV11-2	TRBJ1-1	ASSQDKNTEAF
TRBV5-1	TRBJ2-7	ASSAPGTSGGYEQY
TRBV19	TRBJ1-5	ASSINSNSNQPQH
TRBV4-2	TRBJ2-7	ASSPHSSESSYEQY
TRBV30	TRBJ1-5	AWNTGSNQPQH
TRBV6-5	TRBJ1-5	ASRQAARTNQPQH
TRBV9	TRBJ2-1	ASSVPGGGWEEQF
TRBV2	TRBJ2-5	ASSQRETQY
TRBV7-2	TRBJ2-3	ASSLVGTSGSTDTQY
TRBV27	TRBJ2-1	ASSSTGIYNEQF
TRBV7-6	TRBJ1-1	ASSLYSLNTEAF
TRBV28	TRBJ2-7	ASFSPRTDEQY
TRBV5-1	TRBJ2-1	ASSLVGESPYNEQF
TRBV27	TRBJ2-7	ASSLSPRAGQY
TRBV5-1	TRBJ1-1	ASSLLGGPNTEAF
TRBV19	TRBJ1-1	ASSTTYYDAEAF
TRBV10-3	TRBJ2-7	AISARQGERYEQY
TRBV30	TRBJ1-1	AWSVQGGRAAAF
TRBV6-5	TRBJ1-2	ASSPPQGYGYT
TRBV19	TRBJ2-2	ASTMGGTRELF
TRBV6-5	TRBJ1-1	ASRGAGGRTEAF
TRBV21-1	TRBJ2-1	ASSKSETVVYNEQF
TRBV6-1	TRBJ1-5	ASTLTGDQPQH
TRBV20-1	TRBJ2-1	SARLVNEQF
TRBV4-1	TRBJ1-3	ASSQLLHSGNTIY
TRBV7-8	TRBJ1-1	ATYRDTTNTEAF
TRBV2	TRBJ2-7	ASSWTSGRTPYEQY
TRBV6-1	TRBJ2-5	ASTGELGETQY
TRBV28	TRBJ1-5	ASSLSVGGGQPQH
TRBV13	TRBJ2-7	ASSFGGTSYEQY
TRBV25-1	TRBJ1-1	ASTMGQMNTEAF
TRBV28	TRBJ1-1	ASNGRGILTEAF
TRBV27	TRBJ2-7	ASSARQDFYEQY
TRBV27	TRBJ2-7	ASSLSPGLAGIYEQY
TRBV6-5	TRBJ2-1	ASRSRFTYNEQF
TRBV4-1	TRBJ2-1	ASSHTGTYNEQF
TRBV25-1	TRBJ1-2	ASSVGSGPYT
TRBV6-5	TRBJ2-7	ASYTRGAEGEQY
TRBV2	TRBJ2-1	ASSDWRAGQHNEQF
TRBV30	TRBJ1-3	AWSVAGSGNTIY
TRBV28	TRBJ2-7	ATTASQLGEQY
TRBV7-9	TRBJ2-1	ASSLALQGNEQF
TRBV28	TRBJ1-2	ASTREVNYGYT